The entry that follows covers one T cell receptor beta chain sequence. Its antigen is unknown. Subjects with ophthalmopathy showed a Clinical Activity Score no lower than 3, a NOSPECS grade no lower than 4, and a duration shorter than 3 months. Not enrolled were patients with uncontrolled infection, other autoimmune disease, pregnancy or lactation. For the diagnoses, clinical symptoms, serum thyroxine and TRAb, thyroid ultrasound and orbital computed tomography were used. This sample is part of a study of T cells in Graves' hyperthyroidism and ophthalmopathy. Study results and caveats: Ophthalmopathy was predicted by the model a median of roughly 6.6 months ahead of onset.

The source material, RNA transcripts, was used to amplify TCR beta CDR3 regions. The primer set for the first-round RT-PCR of the TCR CDR3 was HTBI. TCRdb analysed the multiplex PCR reads with MiXCR anew, one entry per CDR3 protein. The data contain roughly 530,000 distinct CDR3 sequences, 17% of them seen just once; the ten biggest clones take up approximately 16%. This clonotype was obtained from a woman between 18 and 30 years old with Graves' ophthalmopathy. Sequencing used blood.

CDR3: CSVRLNSYEQYF. The CDR3 DNA reads as TGCAGCGTTAGGCTGAACTCCTACGAGCAGTACTTC. This chain joins TRBV29-1 and TRBJ2-7; D uncertain. The CDR3 consists of 12 residues. Between the trimmed V and J ends, which lost 5 bases and 0 bases, there was a span of 8 bases. Germline values: CDR1 SQVTM, CDR2 ANQGSEA.